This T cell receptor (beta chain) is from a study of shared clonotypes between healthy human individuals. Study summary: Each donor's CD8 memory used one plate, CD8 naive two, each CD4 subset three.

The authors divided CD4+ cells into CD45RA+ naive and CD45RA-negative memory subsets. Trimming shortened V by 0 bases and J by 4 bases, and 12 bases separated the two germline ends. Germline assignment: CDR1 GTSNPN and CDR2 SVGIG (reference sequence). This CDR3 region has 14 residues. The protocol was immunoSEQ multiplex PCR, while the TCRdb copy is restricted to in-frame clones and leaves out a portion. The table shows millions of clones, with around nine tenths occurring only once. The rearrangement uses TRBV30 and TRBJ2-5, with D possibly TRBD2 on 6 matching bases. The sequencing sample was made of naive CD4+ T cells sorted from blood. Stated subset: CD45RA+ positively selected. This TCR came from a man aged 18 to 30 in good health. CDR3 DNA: TGTGCCTGGAGTGTAGGAGGGACCCGAGAGACCCAGTACTTC. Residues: CAWSVGGTRETQYF.